This T cell receptor beta chain is from a study of metastatic and nonmetastatic thyroid tumors. Patients had received no treatment of any kind before thyroid surgery. J was trimmed by 10 bases and V by 1 base; bases with no gene match: 3. Germline CDR1 reads LGHDT; CDR2 reads YNNKEL (reference sequence). The CDR3 contains 14 residues. TCRdb re-analyzed the PCR reads through MiXCR. Among around 10,000 clones listed, 9% to 15% were seen once. This sequence was found in a female donor with papillary thyroid cancer or a benign thyroid nodule (not recorded which). Some clones in this sample may be carry-over from other donors' samples. J is TRBJ1-6 and V is TRBV3-1; TRBD1 aligns across 8 bases. Sequencing used blood. CDR3 sequence (DNA): TGTGCCAGCAGCCAAGGGACAGGGATCTCACCCCTCCACTTT. Translated, it gives CASSQGTGISPLHF.